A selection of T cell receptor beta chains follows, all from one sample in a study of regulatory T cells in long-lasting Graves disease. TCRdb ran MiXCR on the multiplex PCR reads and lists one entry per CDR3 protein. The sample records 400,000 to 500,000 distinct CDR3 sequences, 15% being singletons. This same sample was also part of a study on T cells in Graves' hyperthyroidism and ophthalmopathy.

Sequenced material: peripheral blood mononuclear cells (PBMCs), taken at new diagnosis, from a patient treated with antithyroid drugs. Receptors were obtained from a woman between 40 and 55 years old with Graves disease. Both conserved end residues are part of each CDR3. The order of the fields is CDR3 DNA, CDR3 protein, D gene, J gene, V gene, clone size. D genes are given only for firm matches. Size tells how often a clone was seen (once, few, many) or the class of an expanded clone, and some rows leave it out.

TGTGCCAGCAGCTTACGGTTGAATCAGCCCCAGCATTTT CASSLRLNQPQHF . TRBJ1-5 TRBV13 few
TGTGCCAGCAGTTACACAGGGTTGAGCAATCAGCCCCAGCATTTT CASSYTGLSNQPQHF . TRBJ1-5 TRBV6-5 many
TGTGCCAGCTCACCAAGCGGAACGGACTCCTACAATGAGCAGTTCTTC CASSPSGTDSYNEQFF . TRBJ2-1 TRBV18 many
TGTGCCAGCAGCCCCGTCAGAACCGGGAACAATGAGCAGTTCTTC CASSPVRTGNNEQFF . TRBJ2-1 TRBV7-9 many
TGCGCCAGCAGCCAAGGATCTAGCGGGATCTACGAGCAGTACTTC CASSQGSSGIYEQYF TRBD2 TRBJ2-7 TRBV4-3 .
TGTGCCAGCAGCTTAGGGCAGGGGATGAATGAGCAGTTCTTC CASSLGQGMNEQFF . TRBJ2-1 TRBV7-8 .
TGTGCCAGCTCACCCCCCGGAGCGGGCGTCCGTTATGAGCAGTTCTTC CASSPPGAGVRYEQFF . TRBJ2-1 TRBV28 many
TGTGCCAGCTGGGGGACTAGCGGGAGGGGGAATGAGCAGTTCTTC CASWGTSGRGNEQFF TRBD2 TRBJ2-1 TRBV28 many
TGTGCCTGGAGTGTGGACCCGAGCTCCTACAATGAGCAGTTCTTC CAWSVDPSSYNEQFF . TRBJ2-1 TRBV30 few
TGCAGTGCTGGACACCCGGGACAGGACTCCAATGAGCAGTTCTTC CSAGHPGQDSNEQFF TRBD1 TRBJ2-1 TRBV20-1 .
TGTGCCAGCAGCCATATTCAGGGACTAGCATCAAATGAGCAGTTCTTC CASSHIQGLASNEQFF TRBD2 TRBJ2-1 TRBV5-6 .
TGTGCCAGCCGGGGACAGGGATATAACTATAATTCACCCCTCCACTTT CASRGQGYNYNSPLHF TRBD1 TRBJ1-6 TRBV19 .
TGTGCCAGCAGCCCTCAGGGAGGATTCACCTACGAGCAGTACTTC CASSPQGGFTYEQYF . TRBJ2-7 TRBV9 .
TGTGCCACCAGCAGGGGACTAGCGGGAGGATGGACCGGGGAGCTGTTTTTT CATSRGLAGGWTGELFF TRBD2 TRBJ2-2 TRBV15 few